One sample yielded the 22 T cell receptor beta chains listed below, sequenced in a study of T cell responses to AZD1222 COVID-19 vaccine (dated by TCRdb to 2020 to 2023). Interpreted using the paper, the time point label stands for: baseline before first vaccination. The library was prepared using the immunoSEQ multiplex PCR assay. Sourced from immuneACCESS, this table was stored by TCRdb with only in-frame sequences that have V and J called. A share of the clones is absent; for the studies checked, an unresolved V gene accounts for under half, and the remainder has no known explanation. The sample profile shows fewer than 150,000 clones; about 80% of them were found once. Clones ranked in the top ten supply about 4% of the sample. Sequencing was performed on peripheral blood, taken on day 0 of AZD1222 vaccination. These receptors were obtained from an adult in good health.

The chain combines TRBV28 with TRBJ2-7; D is unresolved. From germline, CDR1 is MDHEN and CDR2 SYDVKM. Trimming removed 5 bases from V and 4 bases from J, with 6 bases in between. The CDR3 sequence is 11 residues long. This CDR3 is CASSQRYEQYF. CDR3 DNA sequence: TGTGCCAGCAGTCAAAGGTACGAGCAGTACTTC.

The rearrangement uses TRBV19 and TRBJ2-2; 7 bases align to TRBD1. J gave up 4 bases and V 5 bases, and 10 bases lay outside the gene matches. CDR1 is LNHDA, CDR2 SQIVND, per germline (reference sequence). There are 16 residues in the CDR3. The CDR3 coding sequence is TGTGCCAGTAGTGCCCCCGGGACAGAGTTCACCGGGGAGCTGTTTTTT. This sequence encodes CASSAPGTEFTGELFF. The full variable domain, completed using reference TRBV19 and TRBJ2-2, is DGGITQSPKYLFRKEGQNVTLSCEQNLNHDAMYWYRQDPGQGLRLIYYSQIVNDFQKGDIAEGYSVSREKKESFPLTVTSAQKNPTAFYLCASSAPGTEFTGELFFGEGSRLTVL.

V gene TRBV4-1 combines with J gene TRBJ1-5; D not certain. V lost 1 base and J lost 2, with 6 bases in between. The CDR3 totals 14 residues. Germline assignment: CDR1 MGHRA and CDR2 YSYEKL. The chain's CDR3 is CASSQGEGNQPQHF. CDR3 coding DNA: TGCGCCAGCAGCCAAGGGGAGGGCAATCAGCCCCAGCATTTT.

The genes are TRBV11-2 and TRBJ2-6; no firm D call. This CDR3 has 16 amino acids. Trimming stripped 4 bases from V and 2 bases from J, with 12 bases between. Per germline, CDR1 SGHAT and CDR2 FQNNGV. The CDR3 is CASSSPGLPGANVLTF. The CDR3 region has the DNA TGTGCCAGCAGCTCTCCGGGCCTACCTGGGGCCAACGTCCTGACTTTC. Full variable domain (missing parts from reference TRBV11-2 and TRBJ2-6): EAGVAQSPRYKIIEKRQSVAFWCNPISGHATLYWYQQILGQGPKLLIQFQNNGVVDDSQLPKDRFSAERLKGVDSTLKIQPAKLEDSAVYLCASSSPGLPGANVLTFGAGSRLTVL.

This clone was recorded a few times. The V and J genes are TRBV28 and TRBJ1-1, with TRBD1 identical over 9 bases. Unmatched junction bases numbered 11, after V lost 7 bases and J lost 5 bases. The germline V gene encodes CDR1 MDHEN and CDR2 SYDVKM. This CDR3 region has 15 residues. CDR3 sequence reads: CASTPRTGAWTEAFF. The DNA of the CDR3 is TGTGCCAGCACCCCTCGGACAGGGGCTTGGACTGAAGCTTTCTTT.

This clone was seen more than once but under ten times. V usage is TRBV12-3 or TRBV12-4 and J usage is TRBJ1-1, with TRBD1 as a possible D gene (5 bases). The CDR3 extends over 12 amino acids. Trimming took off 5 bases at V and 10 bases at J, with 14 bases between the two ends. As DNA, the CDR3 is TGTGCCAGCAGTGTCTTTTCCGGGGGAGCTTTCTTT. It codes for CASSVFSGGAFF.

The V gene is TRBV28, the J gene TRBJ1-2; 8 nucleotides align to TRBD1. The CDR3 is 12 residues long. V shed 7 bases and J 8 bases; nucleotides not matched to a gene: 6. Germline values: CDR1 MDHEN, CDR2 SYDVKM. In DNA, the CDR3 is TGTGCCAGCACCACAGCAGGGGGCGGCTACACCTTC. It codes for CASTTAGGGYTF.

The CDR3 here is CASSPYSGTAYGYTF. The CDR3 DNA is TGTGCCAGCAGCCCTTATTCCGGGACAGCATATGGCTACACCTTC. The genes are TRBV11-2 and TRBJ1-2, with 7 bases that match TRBD1. The germline CDR1 and CDR2 sequences are SGHAT and FQNNGV. Trimming at V came to 5 bases and at J to 5 bases, leaving 11 bases not matched to a gene. This CDR3 contains 15 residues.

The V and J genes are TRBV5-1 and TRBJ2-1; the match to TRBD2 covers 7 bases. Germline V gives CDR1 SGHRS, CDR2 YFSETQ. V lost 7 bases to trimming and J lost 8 bases; unmatched junction nucleotides: 15. The CDR3 length is 15 residues. The CDR3 protein is CASSASGGPWDEQFF. The CDR3 DNA sequence: TGCGCCAGCTCGGCTAGCGGTGGGCCGTGGGATGAGCAGTTCTTC.

This sequence joins TRBV6-5 and TRBJ1-2; D not certain. CDR3 length equals 16 residues. V lost 0 bases and J 4 bases, leaving 15 bases between the germline ends. CDR1 and CDR2 (germline): MNHEY, SVGAGI. In DNA, the CDR3 is TGTGCCAGCAGTTACTCTTCACTGGAGAGAGTCTATGGCTACACCTTC. Its translation is CASSYSSLERVYGYTF.

The chain employs TRBV18 and TRBJ2-3; TRBD1 might be the D (6 bases). Germline V CDR1 and CDR2: KGHSH, LQKENI. CDR3 length: 15 residues. V gave up 4 bases and J gave up 2 bases, with 13 bases separating them. The CDR3 nucleotides are TGTGCCAGCTCACTTAGACAGGTGTCCACAGATACGCAGTATTTT. Protein product: CASSLRQVSTDTQYF.

V and J are TRBV19 and TRBJ1-2, with TRBD1 as a possible D gene (6 bases). Germline V gives CDR1 LNHDA, CDR2 SQIVND (reference sequence). This CDR3 comprises 17 residues. Deletions cut 5 bases from V and 0 bases from J, with 19 bases between. CDR3 sequence: CASSGTRLASTNYGYTF. CDR3 DNA: TGTGCCAGTAGTGGGACACGTCTTGCATCGACTAACTATGGCTACACCTTC. Full variable domain (remainder filled in from reference TRBV19 and TRBJ1-2): DGGITQSPKYLFRKEGQNVTLSCEQNLNHDAMYWYRQDPGQGLRLIYYSQIVNDFQKGDIAEGYSVSREKKESFPLTVTSAQKNPTAFYLCASSGTRLASTNYGYTFGSGTRLTVV.

This clone was seen only once. V gene TRBV2 combines with J gene TRBJ1-1; D may be TRBD1 (5 bases). This CDR3 is built from 14 residues. V was cut by 7 bases and J by 3 bases, with 15 bases left in between. Germline assignment: CDR1 SNHLY and CDR2 FYNNEI. The CDR3 DNA sequence: TGTGCCAGCACTGTAGACAGCCTCTACACTGAAGCTTTCTTT. It codes for CASTVDSLYTEAFF. Supplemented by reference TRBV2 and TRBJ1-1, the full variable domain reads EPEVTQTPSHQVTQMGQEVILRCVPISNHLYFYWYRQILGQKVEFLVSFYNNEISEKSEIFDDQFSVERPDGSNFTLKIRSTKLEDSAMYFCASTVDSLYTEAFFGQGTRLTVV.

V usage is TRBV18 and J usage is TRBJ1-1; D unresolved. The CDR3 covers 13 residues. CDR1 and CDR2 from the germline V gene are KGHSH and LQKENI. The V gene lost 3 bases and the J gene lost 5 bases, with 10 bases spanning the gap. The CDR3 region is CASSPTMGTEAFF. The CDR3, as DNA: TGTGCCAGCTCACCTACCATGGGGACTGAAGCTTTCTTT.

The rearrangement joins TRBV3-1 (or the pseudogene TRBV3-2) to TRBJ1-4; 9 bases map to TRBD1. The CDR3 loop spans 15 amino acids. Germline loops: CDR1 LGHDT, CDR2 YNNKEL (reference sequence). V dropped 4 bases and J dropped 5; count of bases not matched to a gene: 5. The DNA for the CDR3 is TGTGCCAGCAGCCTCCAGGGGACAGGGAATGAAAAACTGTTTTTT. Translating gives CASSLQGTGNEKLFF.

The chain links TRBV7-2 to TRBJ1-4; D not certain. There are 14 residues in the CDR3. Trimming took off 5 bases at V and 9 bases at J, with 16 bases between the two ends. Germline V gives CDR1 SGHTA, CDR2 FQGNSA. For the CDR3, the DNA is TGTGCCAGCAGCCCTCGGACGGGAAATAAAAAACTGTTTTTT. Protein product: CASSPRTGNKKLFF.

This clone has just a few counts. The rearrangement uses TRBV28 and TRBJ1-6, with 7 bases matching TRBD1. With 5 bases clipped from V and 0 bases from J, the junction kept 10 bases outside the gene matches. The CDR3 loop spans 18 amino acids. Germline CDR1 reads MDHEN; CDR2 reads SYDVKM. Here the CDR3 reads CASSHSTGFGSYNSPLHF. The CDR3 DNA follows: TGTGCCAGCAGTCACTCGACAGGGTTCGGCTCCTATAATTCACCCCTCCACTTT.

CDR3 residues: CASSQELLGTAPHSPLHF. CDR3 in DNA: TGTGCCAGCTCACAGGAACTCCTAGGGACAGCCCCTCATTCACCCCTCCACTTT. V usage is TRBV18 and J usage is TRBJ1-6, with TRBD1 identical over 7 bases. After removal of 4 bases from V and 8 bases from J, the junction contained 17 bases not matched to a gene. Germline V gene data show CDR1 as KGHSH and CDR2 as LQKENI. The CDR3 spans 18 residues. The entire variable domain, with the rest obtained from reference TRBV18 and TRBJ1-6, is as follows: NAGVMQNPRHLVRRRGQEARLRCSPMKGHSHVYWYRQLPEEGLKFMVYLQKENIIDESGMPKERFSAEFPKEGPSILRIQQVVRGDSAAYFCASSQELLGTAPHSPLHFGNGTRLTVT.

DNA for the CDR3: TGTGCCAGCAGCCAGGGAATGTACGGCTACACCTTC. This codes for CASSQGMYGYTF. This sequence joins TRBV3-1 (or the pseudogene TRBV3-2) and TRBJ1-2; D call uncertain. The CDR3 loop spans 12 amino acids. V was pared by 3 bases and J by 8 bases, with 10 bases between. CDR1 and CDR2 from the germline V gene are LGHDT and YNNKEL (reference sequence).

CDR3 sequence: CASSYGERRGSPLHF. DNA for the CDR3: TGTGCCAGCAGTTACGGGGAGAGGAGGGGCTCACCCCTCCACTTT. The chain has TRBV6-5 and TRBJ1-6; a possible D gene is TRBD1 (5 bases). The CDR3 length is 15 residues. The germline gives CDR1 MNHEY, CDR2 SVGAGI. V dropped 2 bases and J dropped 10 bases, with 15 bases sitting between them.

The chain joins TRBV7-3 to TRBJ2-1; no firm D call. V was clipped by 6 bases and J by 4 bases, with 19 bases between them. This CDR3 spans 16 amino acids. CDR1 SGHTA and CDR2 FQGTGA come from the germline V gene. The CDR3 DNA reads as TGTGCCAGCAGTACCTCCAGGAACAATGGGTACAATGAGCAGTTCTTC. Translation gives CASSTSRNNGYNEQFF.

As DNA, the CDR3 is TGTGCCAGCAGCTTATCAAACAATCAGCCCCAGCATTTT. Translating it yields CASSLSNNQPQHF. The chain is built from TRBV7-9 and TRBJ1-5; D gene unclear. Trimming removed 2 bases at V and 3 bases at J, with 5 bases between. This CDR3 region has 13 residues. Germline V gene sequence: CDR1 SEHNR, CDR2 FQNEAQ (reference sequence).